This TCR beta chain was found in a study of shared clonotypes between healthy human individuals (dated by TCRdb to the early 2020s). The study in broad terms: Two women and a few men aged 18 to 49 years were included in the cohort. For each donor, CD4 naive and CD4 memory were each run on three plates, CD8 naive on two plates, and CD8 memory on one plate. Blood TCR repertoires of five healthy adults were deeply sequenced to estimate repertoire size and the extent of clonotype sharing between individuals. To increase sequencing depth and limit assay-specific biases, TCR repertoire library preparation and sequencing were carried out by different laboratories using diverse techniques. Each donor's leukapheresis produced roughly between roughly 0.9 and 9 billion PBMCs. Beyond this particular receptor, the publication reports: When four donors were compared, the shared fraction of clonotypes was around 5% for naive CD4, 3.5% for naive CD8, 2% to 2.5% for memory CD4, and 0.4% for memory CD8. Compared with non-shared clonotypes, clonotypes shared by all four sorted-subset donors had higher generation probabilities. Larger estimated clonotype richness was generally found for naive subsets than for memory subsets. Pairwise subsampling led to the expectation that sequencing depth would affect the degree of clonotype sharing among donors. Only blood was sampled, and tissue TCR repertoires likely differ from those in blood. Rarefaction of sorted-subset datasets indicated incomplete sequencing despite the large sequencing depth. Because the study included only a small number of donors, the genetic and exposure-history diversity represented was limited.

On this clone itself: Its recognized antigen is unknown. Base-call qualities are not available, and no considerably larger clone is one nucleotide away.

TCR CDR3 regions were amplified from genomic DNA by multiplex PCR using the deep immunoSEQ assay. Genomic DNA extracted from each cell subset was distributed evenly over all wells of several immunoSEQ 96-well plates, and each plate served as one replicate. For sorted subsets, roughly 0.2 ug genomic DNA, equal to 25,000 to 35,000 T cell genomes, was loaded into each replicate PCR. Purified libraries were quantified with a Qubit 3.0 fluorometer, sized on a Bioanalyzer 2100, and re-quantified with the KAPA Library Quantification kit. Every immunoSEQ 96-well plate was sequenced on a separate single-read 150-cycle Illumina NextSeq 550 flow cell. In the source study's methods: Because the immunoSEQ output held only junctional sequences and lacked quality scores, the filtering could not match the filtering applied to full-length reads. Sequences were annotated with PyIR, a Python wrapper for IgBLAST v1.9, and V/J genes and CDR3 were assigned using IMGT germline references. Any read was removed if the V/J assignment was weak (E-value above 1e-6), the CDR3 was missing, or the read contained stop codons, out-of-frame junctions, or ambiguous translated residues. V3J clonotypes were defined as sequences sharing the same inferred V gene, J gene, and CDR3 amino acid sequence. To compute the percentage overlap between repertoires, the number of shared unique clonotypes was divided by the size of the smaller repertoire. Repertoire richness was assessed with RTK rarefaction, the Chao1 estimator, and Recon v2.1 estimates of unobserved clonotypes. Generation probabilities for all TCRbeta clonotypes obtained by the gDNA method from a handful of donors were computed using OLGA. What TCRdb holds here is the immuneACCESS table cut down to in-frame rearrangements. Part of the clones is not present; checked against another copy, under half of the missing clones reflect an unresolved V gene, and the others are unexplained. Clonal size and the V and J genes are those of that table, whereas D and trimming came from the DNA. This sample comprises about 2.1 million clones, more than 85% of them detected only once. Approximately 1.7% of the sample rests with the top ten.

CDR1 is given as MNHEY and CDR2 as SVGAGI, both from the germline V gene. The CDR3 goes from the cysteine to the phenylalanine over 13 residues. Of the read, only the CDR3 DNA is kept; its 39 bases are in frame from base 1. V is shortened by 2 bases, J by 5 bases, and the region joining them spans 9 bases. CD8 naive samples consisted of CD45RO-negative cells that were positively selected for CCR7, yielding a CD45RA+CCR7+ population without TemRA cells. Donors were healthy HIV-negative adults with no recently reported acute infections or vaccinations. Only Caucasian adults living in Nashville, Tennessee, USA were represented among the donors. Blood was collected by leukapheresis, and PBMCs were isolated by Ficoll-Histopaque density gradient centrifugation and then cryopreserved in liquid nitrogen vapor phase. Analytical flow cytometry was used to check the purity and quantity of every magnetically sorted T cell population. Genomic DNA was isolated from every sorted fraction and measured by UV absorbance on a Nanodrop 2000c.

The TCR originated in a man aged 18 to 29 in good health. Some clones in this sample may be carry-over from other donors' samples. Recombination joined TRBV6-5 with TRBJ2-5, with TRBD1 tentatively as D gene (5 bases match). What was sequenced was naive CD8+ T cells from PBMCs. In the paper's terms, the cell subset or site label means: CD45RA+CCR7+. The CDR3 corresponds to CASSYRQGETQYF. At the DNA level, the sequence is TGTGCCAGCAGTTACCGGCAGGGCGAGACCCAGTACTTC.